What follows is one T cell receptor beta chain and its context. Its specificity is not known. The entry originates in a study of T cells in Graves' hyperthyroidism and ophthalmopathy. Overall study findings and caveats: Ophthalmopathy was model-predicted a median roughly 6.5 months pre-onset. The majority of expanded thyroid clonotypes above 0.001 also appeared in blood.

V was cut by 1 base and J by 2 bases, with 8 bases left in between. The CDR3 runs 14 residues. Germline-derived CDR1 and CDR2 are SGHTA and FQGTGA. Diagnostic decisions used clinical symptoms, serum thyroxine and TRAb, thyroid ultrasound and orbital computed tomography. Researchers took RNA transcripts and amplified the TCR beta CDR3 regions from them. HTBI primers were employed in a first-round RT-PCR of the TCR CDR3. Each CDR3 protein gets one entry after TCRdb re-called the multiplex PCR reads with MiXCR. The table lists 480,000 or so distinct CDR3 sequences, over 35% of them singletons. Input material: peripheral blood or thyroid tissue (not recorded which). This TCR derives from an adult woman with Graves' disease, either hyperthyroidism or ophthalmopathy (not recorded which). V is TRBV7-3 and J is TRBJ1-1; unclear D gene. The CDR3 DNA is TGTGCCAGCAGCTTAAACCCGGGCAACACTGAAGCTTTCTTT. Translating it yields CASSLNPGNTEAFF.